This T cell receptor (beta chain) originates from a study of CD8+ T cells in alopecia areata. Study-wide results and limits: Tofacitinib significantly lowered scalp clonality and expanded CD8+ clones among the top 100.

As to treatment: oral pan-JAK inhibitor, 5-10 mg twice daily. This clone occurred once. Its antigen is not identified. The CDR3 extends over 14 amino acids. Trimming removed 2 bases from V and 9 bases from J, with 15 bases in between. CDR1 is SGHRS and CDR2 is YFSETQ in the germline V gene. Extracted RNA was reverse transcribed into cDNA, the sequencing template. The assay was immunoSEQ multiplex PCR, and TCRdb's table has in-frame clones only and misses some. The data hold approximately 170,000 clones, with about 60% observed a single time. The chain links TRBV5-1 to TRBJ2-1; a possible D gene is TRBD2 (5 bases). The receptor was isolated from a human donor with alopecia areata. Sequenced here: CD4+ T cells sorted from blood, sampled at week 4, from a patient treated with tofacitinib. Here the CDR3 DNA reads TGCGCCAGCAGCTTTCCTACACGGGCGGGTGAGCAGTTCTTC. Encoded protein: CASSFPTRAGEQFF. The variable domain in full, with the rest retrieved from reference TRBV5-1 and TRBJ2-1, is KAGVTQTPRYLIKTRGQQVTLSCSPISGHRSVSWYQQTPGQGLQFLFEYFSETQRNKGNFPGRFSGRQFSNSRSEMNVSTLELGDSALYLCASSFPTRAGEQFFGPGTRLTVL.